What follows is one TCR beta chain and its context. These data are taken from a study of blood T cell repertoires in COVID-19. Background on the study: Whether acute or convalescent, the COVID-19 samples came from the United States, Italy and Spain. The cDNA or gDNA used as material had been derived from T cells, B-cell-depleted T cells, or PBMCs.

Per the authors' pipeline: From reference gene primer amplification, estimates of nucleated cell counts were derived. Profiling relied on immunoSEQ multiplex PCR, and the TCRdb table lists in-frame clones only, not all of them. V and J calls and clone size are copied from that table; D and trimming were computed from the DNA. The sample includes a few hundred thousand clones, 80% to 90% of them seen just once. The source material was peripheral blood. The clonotype comes from a woman aged 40 to 50 who had recovered from COVID-19.

This CDR3 is CAWSVREGSTDTQYF. CDR3 sequence (DNA): TGTGCCTGGAGTGTACGAGAGGGAAGCACAGATACGCAGTATTTT. The rearrangement links TRBV30 to TRBJ2-3, with D perhaps matching TRBD2 (5 bases). This CDR3 comprises 15 residues. The germline CDR1 and CDR2 sequences are GTSNPN and SVGIG (reference sequence). The V gene lost 0 bases and the J gene lost 0 bases, with 10 bases spanning the gap.